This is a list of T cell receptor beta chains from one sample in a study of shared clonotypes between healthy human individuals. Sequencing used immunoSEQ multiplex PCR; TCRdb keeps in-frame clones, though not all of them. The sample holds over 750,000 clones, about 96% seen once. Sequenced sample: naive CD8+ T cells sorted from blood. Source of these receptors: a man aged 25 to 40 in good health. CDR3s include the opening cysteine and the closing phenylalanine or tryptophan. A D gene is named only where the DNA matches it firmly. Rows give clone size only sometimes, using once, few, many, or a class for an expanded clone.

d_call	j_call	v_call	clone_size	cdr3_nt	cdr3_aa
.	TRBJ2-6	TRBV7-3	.	TGTGCCAGCAGCCCCCACGGGGGGCCCTTCGTTTTCTCTGGGGCCAACGTCCTGACTTTC	CASSPHGGPFVFSGANVLTF
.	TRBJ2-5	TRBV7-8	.	TGTGCCAGCAGCTTGGGCTCTACCGGGTCCCAAGAGACCCAGTACTTC	CASSLGSTGSQETQYF
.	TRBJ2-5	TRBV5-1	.	TGCGCCAGCAGCTTGGTTGGGGCTCATGAGACCCAGTACTTC	CASSLVGAHETQYF
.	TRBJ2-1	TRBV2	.	TGTGCCAGCAGTGATTTGGGTATGTCCTACAATGAGCAGTTCTTC	CASSDLGMSYNEQFF
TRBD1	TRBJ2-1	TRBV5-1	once	TGCGCCAGCAGCTTGGGAGGGACAGGGCGGTTCAATGAGCAGTTCTTC	CASSLGGTGRFNEQFF
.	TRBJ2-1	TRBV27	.	TGTGCCAGCAGTTTATCGAACTCCCCGAGCCCCTACAATGAGCAGTTCTTC	CASSLSNSPSPYNEQFF
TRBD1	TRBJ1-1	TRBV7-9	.	TGTGCCAGCAGTCCAAGGACAGGGGGCAGGCCTCACACTGAAGCTTTCTTT	CASSPRTGGRPHTEAFF
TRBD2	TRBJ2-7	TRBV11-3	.	TGTGCCAGCAGCCCTAGCGGGAGGGGGGACTTCGAGCAGTACTTC	CASSPSGRGDFEQYF
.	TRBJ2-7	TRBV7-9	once	TGTGCCAGCAGCGTAACCCAGCGGGAGCAGTACTTC	CASSVTQREQYF
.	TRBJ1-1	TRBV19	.	TGTGCCAGTAGTACGCCCGGGACCGGCGCTTTCTTT	CASSTPGTGAFF
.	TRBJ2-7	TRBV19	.	TGTGCCAGTAGTGGTACCGGGTTATTGAATTACGAGCAGTACTTC	CASSGTGLLNYEQYF
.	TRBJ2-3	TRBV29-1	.	TGCAGCGGGGTGGCGGAAACAGATACGCAGTATTTT	CSGVAETDTQYF
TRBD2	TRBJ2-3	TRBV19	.	TGTGCCAGTAGTATAGGTACGGGAGGGCCGACAGATACGCAGTATTTT	CASSIGTGGPTDTQYF
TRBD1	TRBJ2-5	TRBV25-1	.	TGTGCCAGCAGTGAAGGGACCGGACAGGGAGAGACCCAGTACTTC	CASSEGTGQGETQYF
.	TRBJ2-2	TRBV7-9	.	TGTGCCAGCAAACAGGGAGGGACCGGGGAGCTGTTTTTT	CASKQGGTGELFF
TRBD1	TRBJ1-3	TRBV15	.	TGTGCCACCAGCAGCAGGGGGGGAAACACCATATATTTT	CATSSRGGNTIYF
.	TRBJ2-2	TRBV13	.	TGTGCCAGCAGCCCAGGGCGCACCGGGGAGCTGTTTTTT	CASSPGRTGELFF
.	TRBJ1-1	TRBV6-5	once	TGTGCCAGCAGTTACAAGGTGAACACTGAAGCTTTCTTT	CASSYKVNTEAFF
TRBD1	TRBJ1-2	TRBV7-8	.	TGTGCCAGCAGCTTAAATAGGGACAGGGGGAATGGCTACACCTTC	CASSLNRDRGNGYTF
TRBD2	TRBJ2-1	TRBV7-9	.	TGTGCCAGCAGCTTAGCGCTATCGGGAGGGTCGGACAATGAGCAGTTCTTC	CASSLALSGGSDNEQFF
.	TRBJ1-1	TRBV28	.	TGTGCCAGCAGTTTTACGGTGGGGAACACTGAAGCTTTCTTT	CASSFTVGNTEAFF
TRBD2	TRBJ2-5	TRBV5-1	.	TGCGCCAGCAGTGAGGCGGGAGGGTTGGAGACCCAGTACTTC	CASSEAGGLETQYF
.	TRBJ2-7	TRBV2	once	TGTGCCAGCACCCCCCCGGCGGGCTCCTACGAGCAGTACTTC	CASTPPAGSYEQYF
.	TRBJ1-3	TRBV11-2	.	TGTGCCAGCAGCTTAGGCGAGAGCTCTGGAAACACCATATATTTT	CASSLGESSGNTIYF
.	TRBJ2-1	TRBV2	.	TGTGCCAGCAGTGCCCAGCGGGCCCCCTACAATGAGCAGTTCTTC	CASSAQRAPYNEQFF
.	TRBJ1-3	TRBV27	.	TGTGCCAGCAGTTTATCAGGGGCTGGAAACACCATATATTTT	CASSLSGAGNTIYF